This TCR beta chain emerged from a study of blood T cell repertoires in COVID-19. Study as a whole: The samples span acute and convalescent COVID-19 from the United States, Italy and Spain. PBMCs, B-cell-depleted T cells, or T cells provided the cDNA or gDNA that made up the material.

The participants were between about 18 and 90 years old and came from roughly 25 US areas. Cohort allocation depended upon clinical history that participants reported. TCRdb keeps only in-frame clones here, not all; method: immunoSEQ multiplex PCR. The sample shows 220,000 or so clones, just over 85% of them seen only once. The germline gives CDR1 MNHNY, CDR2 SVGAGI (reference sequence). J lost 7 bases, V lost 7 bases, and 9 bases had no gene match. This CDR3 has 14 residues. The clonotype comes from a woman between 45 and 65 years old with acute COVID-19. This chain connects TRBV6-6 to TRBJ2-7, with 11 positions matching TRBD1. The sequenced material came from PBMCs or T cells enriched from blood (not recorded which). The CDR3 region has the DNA TGTGCCAGCACCCTAACGGGGGACAGGGGGGAGCAGTACTTC. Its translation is CASTLTGDRGEQYF.